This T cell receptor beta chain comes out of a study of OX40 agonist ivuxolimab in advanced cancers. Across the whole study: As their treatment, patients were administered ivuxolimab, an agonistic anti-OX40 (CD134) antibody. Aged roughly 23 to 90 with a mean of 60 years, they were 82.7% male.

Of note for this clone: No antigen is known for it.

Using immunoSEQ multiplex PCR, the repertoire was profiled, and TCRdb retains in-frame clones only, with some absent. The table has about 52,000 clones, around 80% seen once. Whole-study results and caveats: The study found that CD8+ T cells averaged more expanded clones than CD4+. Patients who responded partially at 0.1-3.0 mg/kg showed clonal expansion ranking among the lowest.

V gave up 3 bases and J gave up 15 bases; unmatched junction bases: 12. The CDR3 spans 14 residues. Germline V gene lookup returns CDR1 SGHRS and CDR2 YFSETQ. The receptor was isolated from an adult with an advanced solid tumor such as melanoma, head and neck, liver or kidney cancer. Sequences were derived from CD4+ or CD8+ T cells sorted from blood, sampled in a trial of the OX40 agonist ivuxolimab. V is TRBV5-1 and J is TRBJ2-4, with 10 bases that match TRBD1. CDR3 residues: CASSSGTGALEGYF. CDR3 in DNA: TGCGCCAGCAGCTCCGGGACAGGGGCGCTCGAGGGGTACTTC.